This T cell receptor beta chain was recovered during a study of CD8+CD57+ T cells in acquired aplastic anemia (dated by TCRdb to between 2017 and 2018). Describing the broader study: A mean of 3.2 ug of DNA, ranging from roughly 0.17 to 30 ug, was extracted from sorted CD4+ and CD8+ cells. Mean read counts for healthy donor samples were about 10.8 million for CD4+ cells and 11.0 million for CD8+ cells.

Details on this clonotype: Its antigen is still unknown. Base qualities are not recorded, but no much larger clone differs from it by a single base.

The cysteine opens and the phenylalanine closes a CDR3 of 14 amino acids. Only the CDR3 region is kept as DNA, spanning 42 bases read in frame from base 1. For CDR1 and CDR2, the germline V gene (reference sequence) lists DFQATT and SNEGSKA. V and J are trimmed by 0 bases and 4 bases, and the gene matches miss 2 bases of the junction. TCR repertoires of sorted CD4+ and CD8+ blood T cells from severe aplastic anemia patients and healthy subjects were deep-sequenced in the study. Ficoll-Paque density gradient centrifugation was used to isolate peripheral blood mononuclear cells. Before DNA extraction, CD4+ and CD8+ T cells were sorted with FACS or magnetic beads. What the study reported, not specific to this receptor: CD8+ Simpson's diversity did not differ significantly between patients and healthy controls (P=0.060). Roughly 30 CD8+ CDR3 sequences were shared between patients and controls but appeared highly expressed in patients and within their immunodominant clones.

TCR beta VDJ combination and CDR3 sequence profiling used genomic DNA as the template. An Illumina HiSeq 2000 was used for TCR repertoire sequencing. The original pipeline was this. Repertoires were assessed using TRBV/TRBJ rearrangement plots, CDR3 size and DJ length profiles, and Simpson's diversity index. The most abundant DNA sequence in the deep sequencing data was defined as the immunodominant clone. CDR3 amino acid sequences were screened for sharing across subjects and were compared with published repertoires and the VDJdb database. TCRdb ran its own pipeline on the public reads, namely fastp trimming at Q25 and MiXCR clone calling, and kept in-frame beta chains. Rows are combined by CDR3 protein, so each entry shows the most common genes and DNA. TCRdb's processing, not the study's, gives the V and J calls here. The sample table lists 150,000 to 200,000 distinct CDR3 sequences, 55% to 80% of them with a count of one. Under 60% of the sample lies in the top ten.

What was sequenced was sorted CD4+, CD8+, or CD8+CD57+ T cells (not recorded which) from PBMCs. This TCR derives from a human donor in good health. This receptor chain uses TRBV20-1 and TRBJ1-1; 10 of the junction bases match TRBD1. Read as DNA, the sequence is TGCAGTGCTAGAGAGGACAGGGGGGGCACTGAAGCTTTCTTT. Translated, it reads CSAREDRGGTEAFF.